The following is a TCR beta chain sequence with its context. Pooled samples include second doses given at about 4 or 12 weeks. Assay used: immunoSEQ multiplex PCR; TCRdb lists only in-frame clones, some missing. The sample holds around 99,000 clones; about 85% are singletons and the top ten take less than 6%. With 8 bases clipped from V and 2 bases from J, the junction kept 9 bases outside the gene matches. CDR3 length: 16 amino acids. Germline lookup yields CDR1 LGHDT and CDR2 YNNKEL (reference sequence). This sample stems from a study of T cell responses to AZD1222 COVID-19 vaccine. The chain links TRBV3-1 (or the pseudogene TRBV3-2) to TRBJ2-2; 9 bases line up with TRBD2. The TCR comes from an adult who received the AZD1222 COVID-19 vaccine. The sequencing here drew on peripheral blood, taken 28 days after the second AZD1222 dose. Here the CDR3 DNA reads TGTGCCAGCCCCGGCGCGGGGGGGGTTAACACCGGGGAGCTGTTTTTT. Translating it yields CASPGAGGVNTGELFF.